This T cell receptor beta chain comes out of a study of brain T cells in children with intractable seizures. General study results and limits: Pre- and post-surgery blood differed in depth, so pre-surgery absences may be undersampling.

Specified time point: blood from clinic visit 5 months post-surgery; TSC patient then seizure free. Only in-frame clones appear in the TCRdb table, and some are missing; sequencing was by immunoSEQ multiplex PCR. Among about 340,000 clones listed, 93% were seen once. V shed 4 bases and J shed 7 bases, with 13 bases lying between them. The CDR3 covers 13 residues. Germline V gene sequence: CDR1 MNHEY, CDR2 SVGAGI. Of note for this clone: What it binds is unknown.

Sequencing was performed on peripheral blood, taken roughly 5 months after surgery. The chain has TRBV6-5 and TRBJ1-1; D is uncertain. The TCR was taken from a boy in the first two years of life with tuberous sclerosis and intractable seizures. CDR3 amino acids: CASSSPSGVEAFF. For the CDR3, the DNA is TGTGCCAGCAGTTCCCCCAGCGGAGTTGAAGCTTTCTTT.